The rows below give T cell receptor beta chains drawn from one sample of a study of blood T cells in healthy people across ages. TCRdb re-derived calls from the 5' RACE reads in MiXCR, one entry per CDR3 protein. This sample carries about 680,000 distinct CDR3 sequences, about half of them seen once, and the ten largest clones take under 35%. Input material: blood. The receptors were gathered from a woman between 55 and 75 years old in good health. The CDR3 runs from the conserved cysteine through the conserved F or W. The D gene is left open where the match is weak. Expanded clones are given a class, and other clones once, few, many or no size at all.

d_call j_call v_call clone_size cdr3_aa cdr3_nt
NA TRBJ2-1 TRBV24-1 NA CATSVPGGDNEQFF TGTGCCACCAGTGTCCCCGGGGGAGACAATGAGCAGTTCTTC
NA TRBJ2-5 TRBV7-2 NA CASSIRTFGETQYF TGTGCCAGCAGCATCCGGACTTTCGGGGAGACCCAGTACTTC
NA TRBJ2-3 TRBV9 NA CASSVASGGLTSAQYF TGTGCCAGCAGCGTAGCGTCAGGAGGTTTGACCTCGGCGCAGTATTTT
TRBD1 TRBJ2-7 TRBV7-2 few CASSLRGQETNEQYF TGTGCCAGCAGCCTCCGAGGACAGGAGACCAACGAGCAGTACTTC
NA TRBJ2-6 TRBV28 NA CASSPTRSGANVLTF TGTGCCAGCAGTCCGACACGCTCTGGGGCCAACGTCCTGACTTTC
NA TRBJ2-7 TRBV7-3 NA CASSYVRDNEQYF TGTGCCAGCAGCTACGTGCGGGACAATGAGCAGTACTTC
NA TRBJ2-5 TRBV21-1 few CASSFRLSQETQYF TGTGCCAGCAGCTTCAGGCTAAGCCAAGAGACCCAGTACTTC
NA TRBJ2-3 TRBV5-6 NA CASSRLSARDTQYF TGTGCCAGCAGCCGTCTAAGTGCGCGCGATACGCAGTATTTT
NA TRBJ1-4 TRBV15 few CATSRQSTNEKLFF TGTGCCACCAGCAGACAGTCAACTAATGAAAAACTGTTTTTT
NA TRBJ2-2 TRBV7-9 NA CASSRIGQAFGELFF TGTGCCAGCAGCCGAATCGGGCAGGCTTTCGGGGAGCTGTTTTTT
TRBD2 TRBJ2-7 TRBV7-2 NA CASSSVGYRRERHYEQYF TGTGCCAGCAGCTCCGTAGGTTACAGGCGGGAGCGGCACTACGAGCAGTACTTC
NA TRBJ2-7 TRBV6-2/TRBV6-3 NA CANSPRRGFYEQYF TGTGCCAACTCACCTAGGAGGGGATTCTACGAGCAGTACTTC
NA TRBJ2-7 TRBV7-8 few CASTLGLTDTYEQYF TGTGCCAGCACCTTAGGATTGACAGACACCTACGAGCAGTACTTC
TRBD2 TRBJ2-1 TRBV7-6 NA CASRPGLARDEQFF TGTGCCAGCAGACCCGGACTAGCTCGGGATGAGCAGTTCTTC
NA TRBJ2-2 TRBV10-3 NA CAISESEQEVWTGELFF TGTGCCATCAGTGAGTCGGAGCAGGAGGTGTGGACCGGGGAGCTGTTTTTT
NA TRBJ1-1 TRBV29-1 few CSVTIGKTEAFF TGCAGCGTTACAATTGGTAAAACTGAAGCTTTCTTT
NA TRBJ1-6 TRBV10-3 NA CAISLHIHNSPLHF TGTGCCATCAGTCTCCACATCCATAATTCACCCCTCCACTTT
TRBD2 TRBJ2-3 TRBV9 NA CASSTRGVSTDTQYF TGTGCCAGCAGCACTCGGGGGGTTTCCACAGATACGCAGTATTTT
TRBD2 TRBJ2-3 TRBV7-3 NA CASSSRGGLAGSGGDTQYF TGTGCCAGCAGCTCCCGGGGGGGGCTAGCGGGATCCGGTGGTGATACGCAGTATTTT
NA TRBJ2-7 TRBV27 NA CASRPLDNSYEQYF TGTGCCAGCAGGCCCCTAGACAACTCCTACGAGCAGTACTTC
TRBD2 TRBJ2-1 TRBV2 NA CASQTSGFYNEQFF TGTGCCAGCCAGACTAGCGGGTTCTACAATGAGCAGTTCTTC
NA TRBJ2-5 TRBV21-1 NA CASTGGQQPLYQETQYF TGTGCCAGCACCGGGGGGCAACAACCCTTGTACCAAGAGACCCAGTACTTC
TRBD2 TRBJ2-1 TRBV5-1 NA CASSHGELAGLRDNEQFF TGCGCCAGCAGCCATGGGGAACTAGCGGGACTACGGGACAATGAGCAGTTCTTC
TRBD2 TRBJ2-4 TRBV20-1 once CSAPGLAGAEAQYF TGCAGTGCACCCGGACTAGCGGGAGCAGAGGCCCAGTACTTC
TRBD1 TRBJ1-1 TRBV29-1 few CSVSGTGGGMNTEAFF TGCAGCGTGTCCGGGACAGGAGGTGGGATGAACACTGAAGCTTTCTTT
TRBD2 TRBJ2-1 TRBV5-6 few CASSFRRPTSGSFNEQFF TGTGCCAGCAGCTTCCGAAGACCGACTAGCGGGAGTTTCAATGAGCAGTTCTTC
NA TRBJ2-7 TRBV4-1 NA CASSHSIAISSYEQYF TGCGCCAGCAGCCATTCCATAGCGATAAGCTCCTACGAGCAGTACTTC
NA TRBJ2-5 TRBV24-1 few CATSDPREEQETQYF TGTGCCACCAGTGATCCTCGCGAGGAGCAAGAGACCCAGTACTTC